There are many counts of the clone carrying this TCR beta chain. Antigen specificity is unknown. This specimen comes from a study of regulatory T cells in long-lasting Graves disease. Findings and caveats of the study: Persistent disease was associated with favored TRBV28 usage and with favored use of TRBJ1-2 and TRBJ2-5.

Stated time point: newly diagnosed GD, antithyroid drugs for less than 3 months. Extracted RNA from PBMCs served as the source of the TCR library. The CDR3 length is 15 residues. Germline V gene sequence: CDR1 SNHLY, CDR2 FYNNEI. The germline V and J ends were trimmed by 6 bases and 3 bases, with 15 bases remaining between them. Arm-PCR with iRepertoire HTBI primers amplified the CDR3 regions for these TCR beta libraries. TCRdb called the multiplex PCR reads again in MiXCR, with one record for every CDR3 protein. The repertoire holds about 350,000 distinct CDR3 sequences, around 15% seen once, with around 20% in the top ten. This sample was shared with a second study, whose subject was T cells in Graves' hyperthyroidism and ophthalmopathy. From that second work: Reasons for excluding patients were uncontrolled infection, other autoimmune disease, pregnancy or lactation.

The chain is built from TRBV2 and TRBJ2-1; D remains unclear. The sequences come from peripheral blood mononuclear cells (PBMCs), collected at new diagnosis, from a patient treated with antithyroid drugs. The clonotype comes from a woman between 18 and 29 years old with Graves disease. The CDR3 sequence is CASSQRANSYNEQFF. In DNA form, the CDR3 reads TGTGCCAGCAGCCAACGCGCGAATAGCTACAATGAGCAGTTCTTC.